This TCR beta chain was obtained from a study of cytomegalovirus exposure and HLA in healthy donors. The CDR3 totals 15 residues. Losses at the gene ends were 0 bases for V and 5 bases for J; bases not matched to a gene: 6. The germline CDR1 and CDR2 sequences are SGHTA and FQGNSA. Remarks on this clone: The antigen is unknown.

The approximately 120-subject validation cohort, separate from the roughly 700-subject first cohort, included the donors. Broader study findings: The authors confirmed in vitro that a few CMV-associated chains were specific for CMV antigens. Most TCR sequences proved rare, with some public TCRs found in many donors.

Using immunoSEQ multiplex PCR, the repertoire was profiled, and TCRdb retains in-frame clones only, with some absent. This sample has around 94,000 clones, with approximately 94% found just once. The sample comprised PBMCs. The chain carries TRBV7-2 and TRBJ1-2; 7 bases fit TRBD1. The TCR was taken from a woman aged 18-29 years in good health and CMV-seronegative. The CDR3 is CASSLAGQAGYGYTF. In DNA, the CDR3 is TGTGCCAGCAGCTTAGCCGGACAGGCGGGGTATGGCTACACCTTC.